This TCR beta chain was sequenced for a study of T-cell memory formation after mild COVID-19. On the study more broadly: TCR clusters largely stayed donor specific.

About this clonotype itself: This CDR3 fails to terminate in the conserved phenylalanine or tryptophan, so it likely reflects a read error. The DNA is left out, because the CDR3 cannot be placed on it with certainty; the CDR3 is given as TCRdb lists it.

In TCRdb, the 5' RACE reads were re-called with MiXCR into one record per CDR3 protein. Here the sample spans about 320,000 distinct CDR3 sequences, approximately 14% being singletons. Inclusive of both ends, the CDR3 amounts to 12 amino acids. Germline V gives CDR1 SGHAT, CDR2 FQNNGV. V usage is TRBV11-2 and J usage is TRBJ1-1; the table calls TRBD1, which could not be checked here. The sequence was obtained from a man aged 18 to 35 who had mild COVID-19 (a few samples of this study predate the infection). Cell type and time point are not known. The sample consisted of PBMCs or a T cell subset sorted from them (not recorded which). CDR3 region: CASSSQDFMTGL.